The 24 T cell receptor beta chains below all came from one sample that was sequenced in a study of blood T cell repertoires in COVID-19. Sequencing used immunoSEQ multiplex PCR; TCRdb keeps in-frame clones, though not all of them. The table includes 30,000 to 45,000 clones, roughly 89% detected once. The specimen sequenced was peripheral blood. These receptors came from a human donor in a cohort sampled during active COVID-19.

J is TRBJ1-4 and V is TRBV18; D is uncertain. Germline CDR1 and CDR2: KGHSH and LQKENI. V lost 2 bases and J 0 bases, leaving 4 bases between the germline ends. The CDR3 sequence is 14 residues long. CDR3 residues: CASSPVATNEKLFF. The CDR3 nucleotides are TGTGCCAGCTCACCAGTCGCAACTAATGAAAAACTGTTTTTT.

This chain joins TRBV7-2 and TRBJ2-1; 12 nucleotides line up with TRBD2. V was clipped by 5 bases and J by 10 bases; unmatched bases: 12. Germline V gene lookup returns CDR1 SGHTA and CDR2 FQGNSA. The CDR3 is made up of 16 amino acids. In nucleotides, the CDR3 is TGTGCCAGCAGCCCCCCAGGACTAGCGGGGCTGGTGGAGCAGTTCTTC. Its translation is CASSPPGLAGLVEQFF.

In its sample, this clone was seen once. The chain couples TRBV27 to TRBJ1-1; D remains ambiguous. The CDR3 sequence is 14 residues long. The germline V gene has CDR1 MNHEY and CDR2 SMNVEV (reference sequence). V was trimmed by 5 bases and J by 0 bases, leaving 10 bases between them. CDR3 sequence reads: CASSTRSMNTEAFF. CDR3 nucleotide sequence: TGTGCCAGCAGTACGCGGTCGATGAACACTGAAGCTTTCTTT.

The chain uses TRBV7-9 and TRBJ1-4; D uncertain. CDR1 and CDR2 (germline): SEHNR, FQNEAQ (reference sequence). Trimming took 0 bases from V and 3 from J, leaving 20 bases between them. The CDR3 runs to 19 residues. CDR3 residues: CASSLAWMAGGTANEKLFF. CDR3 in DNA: TGTGCCAGCAGCTTAGCGTGGATGGCAGGAGGTACAGCTAATGAAAAACTGTTTTTT.

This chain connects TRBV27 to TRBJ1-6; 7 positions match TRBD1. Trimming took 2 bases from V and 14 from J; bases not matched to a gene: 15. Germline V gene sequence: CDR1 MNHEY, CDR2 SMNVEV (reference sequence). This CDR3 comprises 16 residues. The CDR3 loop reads CASSLGWGQKPWTLHF. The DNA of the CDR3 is TGTGCCAGCAGTTTAGGTTGGGGACAGAAACCTTGGACCCTCCACTTT.

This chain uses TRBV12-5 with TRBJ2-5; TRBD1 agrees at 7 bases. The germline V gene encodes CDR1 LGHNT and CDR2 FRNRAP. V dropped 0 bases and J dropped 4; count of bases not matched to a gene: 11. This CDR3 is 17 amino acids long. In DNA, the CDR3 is TGTGCTAGTGGTTTGGTACGCTTGAGGGGGCGAGGAGAGACCCAGTACTTC. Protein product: CASGLVRLRGRGETQYF.

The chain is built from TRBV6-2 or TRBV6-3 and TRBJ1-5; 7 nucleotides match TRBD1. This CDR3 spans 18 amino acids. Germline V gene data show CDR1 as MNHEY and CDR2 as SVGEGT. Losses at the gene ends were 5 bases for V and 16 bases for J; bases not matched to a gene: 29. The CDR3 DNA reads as TGTGCCAGCAGTCAGAAAAAGGCCGAGAGGGGGCCGATTTTTTACGAACATTTT. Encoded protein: CASSQKKAERGPIFYEHF.

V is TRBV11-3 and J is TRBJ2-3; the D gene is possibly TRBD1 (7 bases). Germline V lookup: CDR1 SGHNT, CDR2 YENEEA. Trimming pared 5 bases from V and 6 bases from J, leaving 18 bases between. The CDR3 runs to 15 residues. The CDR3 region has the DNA TGTGCCAGCAGCCCCGGAGGGGGCTCTGGGGATACGCAGTATTTT. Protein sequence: CASSPGGGSGDTQYF.

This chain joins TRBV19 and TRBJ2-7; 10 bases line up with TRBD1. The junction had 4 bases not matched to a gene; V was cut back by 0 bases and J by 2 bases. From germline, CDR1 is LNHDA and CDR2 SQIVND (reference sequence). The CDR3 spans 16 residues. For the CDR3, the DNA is TGTGCCAGTAGTATAGACCTGGGACAGGGGCCCTACGAGCAGTACTTC. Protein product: CASSIDLGQGPYEQYF.

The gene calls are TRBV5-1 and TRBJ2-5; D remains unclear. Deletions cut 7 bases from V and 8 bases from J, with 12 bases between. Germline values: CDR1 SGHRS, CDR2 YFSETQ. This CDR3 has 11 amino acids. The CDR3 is CASSEHVTQYF. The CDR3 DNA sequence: TGCGCCAGCTCGGAGCACGTCACCCAGTACTTC.

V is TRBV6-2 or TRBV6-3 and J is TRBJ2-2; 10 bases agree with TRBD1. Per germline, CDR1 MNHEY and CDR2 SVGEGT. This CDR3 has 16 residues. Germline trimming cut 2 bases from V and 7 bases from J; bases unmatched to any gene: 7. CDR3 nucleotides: TGTGCCAGCAGTTACAGGGACAGGGGTAGATTCGGGGAGCTGTTTTTT. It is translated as CASSYRDRGRFGELFF.

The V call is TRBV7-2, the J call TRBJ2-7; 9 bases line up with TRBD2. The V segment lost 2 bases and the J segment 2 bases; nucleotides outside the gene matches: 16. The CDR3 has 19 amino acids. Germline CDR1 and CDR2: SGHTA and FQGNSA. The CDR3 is CASSLKAGGPRTRPYEQYF. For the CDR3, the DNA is TGTGCCAGCAGCTTAAAGGCGGGAGGGCCTCGAACTAGGCCCTACGAGCAGTACTTC. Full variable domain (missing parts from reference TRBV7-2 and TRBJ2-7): GAGVSQSPSNKVTEKGKDVELRCDPISGHTALYWYRQSLGQGLEFLIYFQGNSAPDKSGLPSDRFSAERTGGSVSTLTIQRTQQEDSAVYLCASSLKAGGPRTRPYEQYFGPGTRLTVT.

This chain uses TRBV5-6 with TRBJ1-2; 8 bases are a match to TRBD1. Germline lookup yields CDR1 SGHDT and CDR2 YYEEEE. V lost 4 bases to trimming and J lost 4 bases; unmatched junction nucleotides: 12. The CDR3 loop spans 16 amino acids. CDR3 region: CASSRWGTGSSYGYTF. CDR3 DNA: TGTGCCAGCAGCCGTTGGGGGACAGGATCAAGCTATGGCTACACCTTC.

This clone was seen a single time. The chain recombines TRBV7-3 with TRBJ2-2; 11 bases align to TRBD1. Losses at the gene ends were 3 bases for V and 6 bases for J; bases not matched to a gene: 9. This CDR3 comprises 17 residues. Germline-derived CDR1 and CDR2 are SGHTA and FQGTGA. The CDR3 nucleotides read TGTGCCAGCAGCTTGGGAACTGGGGGACAGGGGGCCGGGGAGCTGTTTTTT. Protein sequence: CASSLGTGGQGAGELFF.

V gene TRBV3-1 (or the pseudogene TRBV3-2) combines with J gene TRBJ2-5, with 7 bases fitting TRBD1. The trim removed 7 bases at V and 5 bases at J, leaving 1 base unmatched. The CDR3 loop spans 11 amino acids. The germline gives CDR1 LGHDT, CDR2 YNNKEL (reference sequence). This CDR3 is CASIRGETQYF. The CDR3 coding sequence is TGTGCCAGCATCAGGGGGGAGACCCAGTACTTC.

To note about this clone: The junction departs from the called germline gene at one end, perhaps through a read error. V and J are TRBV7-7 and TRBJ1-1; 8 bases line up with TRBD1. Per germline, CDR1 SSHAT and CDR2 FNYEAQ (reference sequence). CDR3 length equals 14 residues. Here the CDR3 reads CASSLPQGDTEAFF. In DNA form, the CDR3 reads TGTGCTAGCAGTCTCCCACAGGGGGACACTGAAGCTTTCTTT.

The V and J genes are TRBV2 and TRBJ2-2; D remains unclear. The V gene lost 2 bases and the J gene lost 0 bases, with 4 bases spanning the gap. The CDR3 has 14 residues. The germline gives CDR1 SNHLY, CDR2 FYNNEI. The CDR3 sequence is CASSEFANTGELFF. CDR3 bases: TGTGCCAGCAGTGAATTCGCGAACACCGGGGAGCTGTTTTTT.

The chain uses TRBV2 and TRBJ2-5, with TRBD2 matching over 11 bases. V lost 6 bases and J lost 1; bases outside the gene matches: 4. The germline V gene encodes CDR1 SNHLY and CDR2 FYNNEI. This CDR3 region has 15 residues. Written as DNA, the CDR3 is TGTGCCAGCAGCCCGACTAGCGGGGTCCAAGAGACCCAGTACTTC. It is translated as CASSPTSGVQETQYF.

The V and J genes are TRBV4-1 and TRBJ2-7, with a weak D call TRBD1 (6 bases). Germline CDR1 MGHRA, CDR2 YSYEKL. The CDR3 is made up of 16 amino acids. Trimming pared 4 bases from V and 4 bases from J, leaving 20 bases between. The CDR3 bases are TGCGCCAGCAGCCTGGCTTACGGACAGCGAAGTTACGAGCAGTACTTC. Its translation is CASSLAYGQRSYEQYF.

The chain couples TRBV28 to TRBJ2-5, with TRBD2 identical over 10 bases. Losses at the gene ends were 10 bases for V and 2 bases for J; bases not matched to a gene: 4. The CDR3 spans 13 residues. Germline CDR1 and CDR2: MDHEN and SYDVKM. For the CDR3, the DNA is TGTGCCACCGGGACTAGCGATCAAGAGACCCAGTACTTC. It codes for CATGTSDQETQYF. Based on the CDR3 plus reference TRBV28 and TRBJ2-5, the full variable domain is DVKVTQSSRYLVKRTGEKVFLECVQDMDHENMFWYRQDPGLGLRLIYFSYDVKMKEKGDIPEGYSVSREKKERFSLILESASTNQTSMYLCATGTSDQETQYFGPGTRLLVL.

The DNA of the CDR3 is TGTGCCAGCAGCTTAGTTGTCAGGGAGGGCTACGAGCAGTACTTC. This translates into CASSLVVREGYEQYF. The chain recombines TRBV7-2 with TRBJ2-7, with 7 bases that match TRBD2. This CDR3 has 15 amino acids. Germline lookup yields CDR1 SGHTA and CDR2 FQGNSA. Trimming cost V 1 base and J 3 bases; bases outside gene matches: 6.

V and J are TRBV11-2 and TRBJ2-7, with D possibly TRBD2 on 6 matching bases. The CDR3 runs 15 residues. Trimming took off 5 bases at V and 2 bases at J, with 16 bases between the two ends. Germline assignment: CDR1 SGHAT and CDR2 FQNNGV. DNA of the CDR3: TGTGCCAGCAGCATCCCCGGGGACTTACCCTACGAGCAGTACTTC. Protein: CASSIPGDLPYEQYF.

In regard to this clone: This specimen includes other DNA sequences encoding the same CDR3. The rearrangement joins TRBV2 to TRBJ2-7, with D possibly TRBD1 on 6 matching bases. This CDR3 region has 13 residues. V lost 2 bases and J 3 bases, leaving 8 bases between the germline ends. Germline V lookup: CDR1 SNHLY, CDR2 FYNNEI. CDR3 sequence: CASSELGGYEQYF. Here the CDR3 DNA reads TGTGCCAGCAGTGAATTAGGGGGCTACGAGCAGTACTTC.

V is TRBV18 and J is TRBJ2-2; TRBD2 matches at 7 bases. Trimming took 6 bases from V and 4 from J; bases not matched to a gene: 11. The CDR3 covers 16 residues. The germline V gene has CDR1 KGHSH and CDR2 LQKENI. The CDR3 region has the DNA TGTGCCAGCTCCCTTCTGCGGGAGTGGGTCACCGGGGAGCTGTTTTTT. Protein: CASSLLREWVTGELFF.